The 7 T cell receptor beta chains given below trace back to one sample, sequenced in a study of patients and donors after allogeneic stem cell transplantation. TCRdb re-called the RT-PCR reads through MiXCR, storing one row per CDR3 protein. Of roughly 200,000 distinct CDR3 sequences listed, around 41% are singletons. The sequenced sample was blood, either unsorted or a sorted T cell fraction (not recorded which). These receptor sequences come from a human donor who was either an allogeneic HSCT recipient or a stem cell or donor lymphocyte infusion donor (not recorded which). It is not recorded whose cells these are; they may come from a transplant donor.

V and J are TRBV20-1 and TRBJ2-1; 9 nucleotides agree with TRBD1. The CDR3 is 15 residues long. Germline lookup yields CDR1 DFQATT and CDR2 SNEGSKA (reference sequence). Losses at the gene ends were 6 bases for V and 7 bases for J; bases not matched to a gene: 13. The CDR3 here is CSASSHGTGINEQFF. Here the CDR3 DNA reads TGCAGTGCCAGCTCGCATGGGACAGGGATAAATGAGCAGTTCTTC.

The chain carries TRBV12-3 or TRBV12-4 and TRBJ1-2, with 12 nucleotides matching TRBD1. J gave up 6 bases and V 6 bases, and 14 bases lay outside the gene matches. This CDR3 spans 17 amino acids. CDR3 bases: TGTGCCAGCAGCCTAACCGGGACAGGGGGCATGTTGAATGGCTACACCTTC. This sequence encodes CASSLTGTGGMLNGYTF.

V is TRBV15 and J is TRBJ1-6; D is perhaps TRBD1 (5 bases). Trimming left V 5 bases short and J 5 bases short, with 13 bases between. The CDR3 extends over 15 amino acids. Germline CDR1 and CDR2: LNHNV and YYDKDF (reference sequence). DNA of the CDR3: TGTGCCACCAGCCTTGTCAGGGTTAATAATTCACCCCTCCACTTT. It is translated as CATSLVRVNNSPLHF.

This chain uses TRBV6-5 with TRBJ2-7, with D maybe TRBD2 (6 bases). The CDR3 totals 14 residues. V shed 6 bases and J shed 7 bases, with 19 bases lying between them. Germline CDR1 is MNHEY and CDR2 is SVGAGI. For the CDR3, the DNA is TGTGCCAGCAGCAAGGATAGCGGAGGTACGGAGCAGTACTTC. This translates into CASSKDSGGTEQYF.

CDR3 amino acids: CASSYSGGAGSYNEQFF. The CDR3 DNA follows: TGTGCCAGCAGTTACTCAGGAGGGGCTGGCTCCTACAATGAGCAGTTCTTC. The chain is built from TRBV6-2 or TRBV6-3 and TRBJ2-1; possibly TRBD2 for D (6 bases). V lost 0 bases and J 0 bases, leaving 12 bases between the germline ends. CDR3 length: 17 amino acids. Germline CDR1 reads MNHEY; CDR2 reads SVGEGT.

This clonotype was counted only a few times. The chain carries TRBV7-9 and TRBJ2-1, with D possibly matching TRBD1 (6 bases). Germline values: CDR1 SEHNR, CDR2 FQNEAQ (reference sequence). This CDR3 comprises 13 residues. V was clipped by 5 bases and J by 6 bases, with 11 bases between them. The CDR3 protein is CASSEQGTNEQFF. The CDR3 DNA reads as TGTGCCAGCAGCGAACAGGGCACCAATGAGCAGTTCTTC.

The rearrangement uses TRBV6-4 and TRBJ2-7, with D possibly called TRBD1 or TRBD2 (6 bases each). Deletions cut 9 bases from V and 4 bases from J, with 19 bases between. CDR1 and CDR2 (germline): MRHNA, SNTAGT. CDR3 size: 14 residues. As DNA, the CDR3 is TGTGCCAGTGGATCTAGCTGGGGGGCGTACGAGCAGTACTTC. This codes for CASGSSWGAYEQYF.